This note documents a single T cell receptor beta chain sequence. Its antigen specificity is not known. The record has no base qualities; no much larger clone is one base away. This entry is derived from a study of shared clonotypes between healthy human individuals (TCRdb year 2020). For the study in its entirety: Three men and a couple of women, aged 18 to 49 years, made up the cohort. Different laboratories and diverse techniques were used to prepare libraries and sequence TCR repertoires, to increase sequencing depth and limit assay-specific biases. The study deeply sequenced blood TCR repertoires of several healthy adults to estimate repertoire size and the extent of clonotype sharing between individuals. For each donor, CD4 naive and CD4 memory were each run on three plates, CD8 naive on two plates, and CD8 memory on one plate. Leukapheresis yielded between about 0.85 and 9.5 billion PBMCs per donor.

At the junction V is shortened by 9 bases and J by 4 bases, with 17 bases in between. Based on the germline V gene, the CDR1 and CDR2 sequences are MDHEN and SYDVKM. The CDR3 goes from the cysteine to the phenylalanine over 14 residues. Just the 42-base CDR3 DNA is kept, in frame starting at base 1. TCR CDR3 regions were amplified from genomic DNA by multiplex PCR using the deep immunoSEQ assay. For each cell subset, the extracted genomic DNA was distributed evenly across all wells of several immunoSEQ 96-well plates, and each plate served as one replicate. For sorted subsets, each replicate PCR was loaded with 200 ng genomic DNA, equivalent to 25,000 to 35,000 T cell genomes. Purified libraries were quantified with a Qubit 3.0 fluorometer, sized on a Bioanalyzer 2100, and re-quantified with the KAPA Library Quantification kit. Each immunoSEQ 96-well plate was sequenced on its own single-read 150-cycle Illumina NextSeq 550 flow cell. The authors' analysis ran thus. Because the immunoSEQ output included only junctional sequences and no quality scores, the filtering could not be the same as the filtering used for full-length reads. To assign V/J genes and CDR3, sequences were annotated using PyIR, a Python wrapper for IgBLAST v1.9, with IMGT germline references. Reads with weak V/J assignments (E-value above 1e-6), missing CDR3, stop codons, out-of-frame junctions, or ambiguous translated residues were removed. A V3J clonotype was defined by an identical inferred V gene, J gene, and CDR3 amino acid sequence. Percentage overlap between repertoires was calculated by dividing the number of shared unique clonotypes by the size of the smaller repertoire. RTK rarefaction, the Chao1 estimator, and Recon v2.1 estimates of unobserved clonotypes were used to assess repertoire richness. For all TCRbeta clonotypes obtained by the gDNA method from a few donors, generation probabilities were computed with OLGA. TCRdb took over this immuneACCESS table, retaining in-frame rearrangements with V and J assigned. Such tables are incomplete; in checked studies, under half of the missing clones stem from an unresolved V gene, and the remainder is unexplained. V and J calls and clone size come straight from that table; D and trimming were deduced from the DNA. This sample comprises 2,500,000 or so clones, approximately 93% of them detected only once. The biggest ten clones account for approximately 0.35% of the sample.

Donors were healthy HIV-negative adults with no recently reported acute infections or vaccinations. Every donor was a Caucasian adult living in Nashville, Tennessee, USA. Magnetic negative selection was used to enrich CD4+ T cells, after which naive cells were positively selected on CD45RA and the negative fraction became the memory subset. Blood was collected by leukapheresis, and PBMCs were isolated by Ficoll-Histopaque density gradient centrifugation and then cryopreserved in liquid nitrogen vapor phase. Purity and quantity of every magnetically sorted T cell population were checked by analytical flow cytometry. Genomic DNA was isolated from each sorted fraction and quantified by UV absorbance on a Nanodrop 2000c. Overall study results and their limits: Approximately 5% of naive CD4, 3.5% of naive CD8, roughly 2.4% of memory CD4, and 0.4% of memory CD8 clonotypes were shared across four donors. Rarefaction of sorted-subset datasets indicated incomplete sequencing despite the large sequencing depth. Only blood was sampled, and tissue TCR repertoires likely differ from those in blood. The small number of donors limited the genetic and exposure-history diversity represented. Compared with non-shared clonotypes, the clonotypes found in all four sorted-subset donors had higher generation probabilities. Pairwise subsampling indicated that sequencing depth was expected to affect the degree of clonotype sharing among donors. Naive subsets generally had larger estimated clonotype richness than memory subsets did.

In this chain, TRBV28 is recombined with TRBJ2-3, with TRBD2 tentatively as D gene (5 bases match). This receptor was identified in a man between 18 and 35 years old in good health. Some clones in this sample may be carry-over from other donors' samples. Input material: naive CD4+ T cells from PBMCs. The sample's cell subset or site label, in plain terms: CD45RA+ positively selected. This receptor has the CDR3 CASCLRADSDTQYF. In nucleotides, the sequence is TGTGCCAGTTGCCTTAGGGCGGACTCAGATACGCAGTATTTT.